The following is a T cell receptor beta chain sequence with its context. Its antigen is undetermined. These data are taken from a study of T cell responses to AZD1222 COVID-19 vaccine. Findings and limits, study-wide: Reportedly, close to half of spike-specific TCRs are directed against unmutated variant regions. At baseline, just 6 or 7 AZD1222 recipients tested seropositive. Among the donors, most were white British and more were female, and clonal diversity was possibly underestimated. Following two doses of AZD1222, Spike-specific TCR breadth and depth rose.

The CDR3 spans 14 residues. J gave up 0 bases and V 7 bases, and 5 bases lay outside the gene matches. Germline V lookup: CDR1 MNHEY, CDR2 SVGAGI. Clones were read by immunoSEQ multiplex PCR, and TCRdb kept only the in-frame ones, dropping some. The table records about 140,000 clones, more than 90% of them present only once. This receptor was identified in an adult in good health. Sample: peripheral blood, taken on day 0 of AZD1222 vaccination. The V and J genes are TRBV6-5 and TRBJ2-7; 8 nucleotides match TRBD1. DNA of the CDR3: TGTGCCAGCACCCAACAGGGGGACTCCTACGAGCAGTACTTC. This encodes CASTQQGDSYEQYF.